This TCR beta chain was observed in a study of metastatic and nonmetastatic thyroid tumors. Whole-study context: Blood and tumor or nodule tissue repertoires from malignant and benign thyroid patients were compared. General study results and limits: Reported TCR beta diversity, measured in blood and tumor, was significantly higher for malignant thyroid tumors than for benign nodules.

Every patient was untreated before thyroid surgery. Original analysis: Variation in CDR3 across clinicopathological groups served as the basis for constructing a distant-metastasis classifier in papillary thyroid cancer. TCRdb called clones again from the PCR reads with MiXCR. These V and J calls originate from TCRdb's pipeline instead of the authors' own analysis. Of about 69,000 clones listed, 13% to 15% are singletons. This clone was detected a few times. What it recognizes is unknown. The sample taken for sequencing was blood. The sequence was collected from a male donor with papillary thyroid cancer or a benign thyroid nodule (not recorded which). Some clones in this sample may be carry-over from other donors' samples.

In nucleotides, the CDR3 is TGTGCCAGCAGGACCCGGGACAGGGGGCTTATTTACTATGGCTACACCTTC. Protein: CASRTRDRGLIYYGYTF. V gene TRBV6-1 combines with J gene TRBJ1-2; 12 bases match TRBD1. The germline CDR1 and CDR2 sequences are MNHNS and SASEGT. Trimming removed 6 bases from V and 3 bases from J; junction bases left unmatched: 11. The CDR3 spans 17 residues.